This T cell receptor beta chain stems from a study of T cell clusters in autoimmune cytopenias. Multiplex touch-down PCR amplified TRB using TRB-A and TRB-B pools in one tube. TCRdb reanalyzed the multiplex PCR reads, giving one entry per CDR3 protein sequence and no DNA. The table lists roughly 5,100 distinct CDR3 sequences, with 15% in the top ten. Germline-derived CDR1 and CDR2 are LNHNV and YYDKDF (reference sequence). The CDR3 sequence is 14 residues long. Each sample's input was around 250 ng genomic DNA, approximately 37,500 genome equivalents. These data are also associated with another study on T cell repertoires in aging, cancer and after chemotherapy. That work contributes: Repeat sampling of healthy donors over several months to years showed clear clonal overlap.

This chain joins TRBV15 and TRBJ2-7; TCRdb selects TRBD1, and the lack of DNA leaves this call unchecked. The TCR originated in a human donor in good health. The sample comprised peripheral blood. The CDR3 loop is CATSRDRGPYEQYF.